This is a list of T cell receptor beta chains from one sample in a study of CD8 T cells in ankylosing spondylitis. TCRdb recomputed calls from the 5' RACE reads with MiXCR, one row per CDR3 protein. The table records 200,000 to 300,000 distinct CDR3 sequences, roughly a third of them present only once. The sequencing sample was made of blood, either unsorted or a sorted T cell fraction (not recorded which). These receptors all stem from a male donor with ankylosing spondylitis or in good health (not recorded which). Both conserved end residues are part of each CDR3. Each record gives: V gene, CDR3 length, clone size, CDR3 protein. Clone size, where shown, is once, few, many, or a class for clones that have expanded.

>TRBV4-2|18|NA
CASSQDRSGASSYNEQFF
>TRBV20-1|15|few
CSARDQRLLNSPLHF
>TRBV29-1|11|NA
CSVSGEREQYF
>TRBV20-1|18|NA
CSARGRPPGAPSQETQYF
>TRBV29-1|12|NA
CSVDGGGLEQFF
>TRBV6-6|13|few
CASSHRRSYEQYF
>TRBV5-1|14|NA
CASSATGFPDTQYF
>TRBV5-5|15|NA
CASSLAPTTDQPQHF
>TRBV25-1|14|NA
CASSEGGPVYEQYF
>TRBV5-1|14|NA
CASSLAAGTYEQYF
>TRBV20-1|14|NA
CSARRGEANYGYTF
>TRBV7-3|15|NA
CASSSTMSSYNEQFF
>TRBV28|14|NA
CASTAPDRVWEQYF
>TRBV20-1|14|few
CSARDPRRTDTQYF
>TRBV20-1|14|NA
CSAFERAGGTEAFF
>TRBV20-1|14|few
CSARDRRGGGEQFF
>TRBV7-6|15|few
CASSFLQGLGYEQYF
>TRBV20-1|11|NA
CSASRNTEAFF
>TRBV4-2|15|NA
CASSPRQGQADTQYF
>TRBV20-1|14|NA
CSAGRGPLYNEQFF
>TRBV12-3/TRBV12-4|13|few
CASSSLSSYEQYF
>TRBV5-1|15|NA
CASSLEPADTDTQYF
>TRBV6-1|14|few
CASTPYVVTDTQYF
>TRBV7-6|14|NA
CASTRAGGQDTQYF
>TRBV7-9|13|few
CASSFPSGYEQYF
>TRBV5-1|17|NA
CASSPDGSGGALNEQFF
>TRBV20-1|15|NA
CSARATGEVGGGYTF
>TRBV9|14|NA
CASSLTSGGETQYF
>TRBV20-1|14|few
CSAPHRGPSYEQYF
>TRBV20-1|15|many
CSADPGGAGTGELFF
>TRBV20-1|14|few
CSAVRSGLYNEQFF
>TRBV28|15|few
CASSLSGPSTDTQYF
>TRBV10-2|15|NA
CASESTGWETDTQYF
>TRBV20-1|14|NA
CSARGGGGNQPQHF
>TRBV10-3|14|NA
CAISDRDSLNIQYF
>TRBV12-3/TRBV12-4|14|few
CASSLRRFGNEQFF
>TRBV4-2|16|NA
CASSQGAGVGADTQYF